This T cell receptor beta chain was recovered during a study of cytomegalovirus exposure and HLA in healthy donors. At the level of the study: A later analysis reported the approximately 120 validation repertoires used the same platform as the roughly 700 first-cohort repertoires. Study findings and constraints: It was reportedly the case that the classifier diagnosed cytomegalovirus status with high specificity and sensitivity. Later, an analysis found that TCR clusters from the first cohort tended to co-occur in the 130 or so validation repertoires.

The V end lost 7 bases, the J end lost 3 bases, and 13 bases lay between the germline ends. Per germline, CDR1 SQVTM and CDR2 ANQGSEA. The CDR3 totals 12 residues. Concerning this clone: Its specificity is unknown.

Libraries were prepared by immunoSEQ multiplex PCR; TCRdb keeps only in-frame clonotypes and omits some of them. The sample lists under 75,000 clones, about 95% occurring once. The donors formed part of the approximately 120-subject validation cohort, distinct from the 666-subject first cohort. The sequence was collected from a woman under 30 in good health and CMV-seropositive. The chain joins TRBV29-1 to TRBJ2-7; a possible D gene is TRBD2 (5 bases). Material for sequencing was PBMCs. CDR3: CSAQKRGYEQYF. CDR3 bases: TGCAGCGCGCAGAAACGGGGCTACGAGCAGTACTTC.